Below, one T cell receptor (beta chain) is given with its context. The antigen remains undetermined. Each CDR3 protein gets one entry after TCRdb re-called the reads with MiXCR. The sample has roughly 78,000 distinct CDR3 sequences, approximately 39% seen once; the top ten hold approximately 95%. V lost 5 bases and J lost 1; bases outside the gene matches: 5. CDR3 length: 15 residues. The germline gives CDR1 SEHNR, CDR2 FQNEAQ (reference sequence). This sample was taken from a study of T cell repertoires in cytomegalovirus infection. About the study: The authors used CMV epitopes that were HLA-C-restricted (recently identified) and HLA-B-restricted (well studied).

The study, taken as a whole, reports: The response measured ex vivo was dominated by TCR beta clonotypes (HLA-C-restricted and CMV-specific). Public TCR beta family frequency separated CMV-and-HLA carriers, including in an independent cohort.

This chain joins TRBV7-9 and TRBJ2-7, with 10 bases identical to TRBD2. This receptor was taken from a human donor in good health (CMV status not recorded). Some clones in this sample may be carry-over from other donors' samples. Source: CD8+ T cells from cultured PBMCs, taken from culture after CMV antigen stimulation. The CDR3 coding sequence is TGTGCCAGCAGCGAAAGCGGGGGGGAATCCTACGAGCAGTACTTC. Translated, it gives CASSESGGESYEQYF.